Each of the 14 T cell receptor beta chains below was sequenced from the same sample in a study of tissue T cells after allogeneic stem cell transplantation. The time point is: mouse harvest day 7 after allogeneic transplant. Tail vein injection delivered 10^7 T-cell-depleted bone marrow cells and 10^6 splenic CD5+ T cells. Repertoires were generated with immunoSEQ multiplex PCR, while TCRdb's copy carries only in-frame clones and drops some. This sample has about 7,200 clones, with around half found just once. The sample consisted of lymph node tissue. Receptors originate from a female BALB/c mouse given C57BL/6 T cells with graft-versus-host disease after an allogeneic hematopoietic cell transplant.

Note on this clone: Mouse germline and gene names are used. The sequenced CDR3 bases are TGTGCCAGCAGCAAACAGGGGGCAACTGGAAATACGCTCTAT. This encodes CASSKQGATGNTLY. The whole CDR3 sequence is CASSKQGATGNTLYF. The rearrangement links TRBV3 to TRBJ1-3, with TRBD1 identical over 9 bases. The read gets to within 1 residue of the CDR3 end, and the germline J gene fills in the rest. V lost 5 bases, J lost 2 bases, and 4 bases stayed unmatched. Germline V gene lookup returns CDR1 SNHLY and CDR2 FYNGKV (reference sequence). CDR3 size: 15 residues.

This clone occurred a few times. Mouse germline and gene names are used. The CDR3 end falls 1 residue outside the read, so it is completed with the germline J gene. This sequence joins TRBV16 and TRBJ1-4; D not certain. The CDR3 covers 13 residues. Germline lookup yields CDR1 SGHSA and CDR2 FRNQAP. V dropped 0 bases and J dropped 5 bases, with 4 bases sitting between them. The DNA read from the CDR3 is TGTGCAAGCAGCTTAGATATGAACGAAAGATTATTT. Translated: CASSLDMNERLF. The complete CDR3 sequence is CASSLDMNERLFF.

About this clone itself: Germline and genes: mouse. Coverage ceases 1 residue before the CDR3 finishes, and the germline J gene fills in the end. The J gene is TRBJ1-3, the V gene TRBV13-1; D might be TRBD1 (6 bases). Germline V gene data show CDR1 as NSHNY and CDR2 as SYGAGN. Deletions cut 5 bases from V and 0 bases from J, with 9 bases between. The CDR3 is 14 residues long. CDR3 amino acids: CASSFRGSGNTLYF. Partial CDR3 DNA: TGTGCCAGCAGCTTCAGGGGTTCTGGAAATACGCTCTAT.

Of note for this clone: Here the gene names and germline are mouse. The read terminates 1 residue ahead of where the CDR3 ends, so the germline J gene completes it. The chain carries TRBV14 and TRBJ1-1; possibly TRBD1 for D (6 bases). V dropped 1 base and J dropped 8 bases, with 9 bases sitting between them. This CDR3 spans 12 amino acids. The germline V gene encodes CDR1 SGHDT and CDR2 FRDEAV. The CDR3 loop is CASSFPDREVFF. CDR3 DNA, as far as it was read: TGTGCCAGCAGTTTCCCAGACAGGGAAGTCTTC.

To note about this clone: Genes here carry mouse names. Incomplete CDR3 DNA: TGTGCCAGCAGTCCCACAGGGCATTCTGGAAATACGCTCTAT. Encoded protein: CASSPTGHSGNTLY. In full, the CDR3 is CASSPTGHSGNTLYF. The chain carries TRBV26 and TRBJ1-3; tentatively, D is TRBD1 (6 bases). The CDR3 goes on 1 residue after the read ends, and that part is filled in from the germline J gene. V dropped 4 bases and J dropped 0 bases, with 10 bases sitting between them. The CDR3 length is 15 residues. CDR1 and CDR2 (germline): KGHPV, FQNQEV (reference sequence).

Comments on this clone: Mouse gene names and germline throughout. Read coverage stops 1 residue before the CDR3 terminus; the germline J gene supplies the remainder. This chain uses TRBV13-2 with TRBJ2-4, with 12 bases lining up with TRBD2. Trimming took 5 bases from V and 0 from J; bases not matched to a gene: 1. The length of the CDR3 is 15 residues. CDR1 is NNHNN, CDR2 SYGAGS, per germline (reference sequence). The CDR3 here is CASGDWGGSQNTLYF. The sequenced part of the CDR3 DNA is TGTGCCAGCGGGGACTGGGGGGGTAGTCAAAACACCTTGTAC.

This clone was seen a few times. Mouse names are used for the genes. The CDR3 end is not reached by the read, which stops 1 residue before it; the germline J gene fills it in. The gene calls are TRBV26 and TRBJ2-7; 7 nucleotides line up with TRBD1. Germline-derived CDR1 and CDR2 are KGHPV and FQNQEV (reference sequence). CDR3 size: 14 residues. The trim removed 6 bases at V and 0 bases at J, leaving 5 bases unmatched. The chain's CDR3 is CASSLGQASYEQYF. CDR3 DNA, as far as it was read: TGTGCCAGCAGCCTCGGACAGGCCTCCTATGAACAGTAC.

Remarks on this clone: Gene names and germline refer to mouse. Coverage ceases 1 residue before the CDR3 finishes, and the germline J gene fills in the end. The chain employs TRBV5 and TRBJ1-1; no reliable D call. This CDR3 is built from 13 residues. Deletions cut 0 bases from V and 1 base from J, with 3 bases between. The V gene's germline CDR1 is LGHNA and CDR2 YNLKQL (reference sequence). CDR3 amino acids: CASSQDRNTEVFF. The part of the CDR3 DNA that was read is TGTGCCAGCAGCCAAGACAGAAACACAGAAGTCTTC.

In regard to this clone: Mouse gene names and germline throughout. The CDR3 goes on 1 residue after the read ends, and that part is filled in from the germline J gene. The chain links TRBV12-2 to TRBJ1-6; 8 bases align to TRBD1. TRBJ1-6 is an ORF, with its function uncertain. CDR3 length equals 15 residues. Germline CDR1 is SGHLS and CDR2 is HYDKME. V lost 2 bases to trimming and J lost 1 base; unmatched junction nucleotides: 0. The CDR3: CASSRTGSYNSPLYF. Incomplete CDR3 DNA: TGTGCCAGCTCTCGGACAGGGTCCTATAATTCGCCCCTCTAC.

This clone is labeled medium-sized. Gene names and germline match the mouse. From the germline J gene comes the end of the CDR3, since the read stops 1 residue before it. V and J are TRBV29 and TRBJ1-4; no clear D. The germline gives CDR1 MSHET, CDR2 SYDVDS. The V end was cut by 4 bases, the J end by 0 bases, with 3 bases between. The CDR3 runs to 13 residues. CDR3 amino acids: CASSYISNERLFF. CDR3 bases read: TGTGCTAGCAGTTATATTTCCAACGAAAGATTATTT.

About this clone itself: Gene names are mouse gene names. The CDR3 end is not reached by the read, which stops 1 residue before it; the germline J gene fills it in. The chain combines TRBV1 with TRBJ2-4, with D hard to call. The CDR3 spans 15 residues. In germline, CDR1 is NSQYPW, CDR2 LRSPGD (reference sequence). The V end was cut by 0 bases, the J end by 0 bases, with 7 bases between. The CDR3 DNA, read in part, is TGCACCTGCAGTGCAGATGCCGCTAGTCAAAACACCTTGTAC. Translating gives CTCSADAASQNTLY. The entire CDR3 is CTCSADAASQNTLYF.

Comments on this clone: The germline and genes are mouse ones. The read falls 1 residue short of the CDR3 end, and the missing part is taken from the germline J gene. The rearrangement links TRBV3 to TRBJ1-6; 7 bases map to TRBD1. TRBJ1-6 is an ORF, and what it does is uncertain. Trimming at V came to 5 bases and at J to 2 bases, leaving 6 bases not matched to a gene. The germline V gene encodes CDR1 SNHLY and CDR2 FYNGKV (reference sequence). The CDR3 has 16 amino acids. Partial CDR3 DNA: TGTGCCAGCAGCCCACCGGGACAGACCTATAATTCGCCCCTCTAC. The encoded protein is CASSPPGQTYNSPLY. The full-length CDR3 reads as CASSPPGQTYNSPLYF.

This clone was observed a few times. Mouse names are used for the genes. Read coverage stops 1 residue before the CDR3 terminus; the germline J gene supplies the remainder. V gene TRBV15 combines with J gene TRBJ2-7, with 12 bases that match TRBD2. V lost 5 bases, J lost 9 bases, and 5 bases stayed unmatched. CDR1 and CDR2 from the germline V gene are SGHND and FRSKSL. The CDR3 length is 13 residues. Partial CDR3 DNA: TGTGCCAGCAGTCCGGGACTGGGGGGAGGACAGTAC. Its protein is CASSPGLGGGQY. The entire CDR3 sequence reads CASSPGLGGGQYF.

Concerning this clone itself: Gene and germline names: mouse. The CDR3 is cut off 1 residue early in the read; its end comes from the germline J gene. The rearrangement links TRBV1 to TRBJ1-5, with D tentatively TRBD1 (6 bases). The CDR3 extends over 15 amino acids. V lost 4 bases and J 6 bases, leaving 16 bases between the germline ends. CDR1 is NSQYPW, CDR2 LRSPGD, per germline (reference sequence). CDR3 DNA, as far as it was read: TGCACCTGCAGTGAAAGGGCTACAGGGATCCAGGCTCCGCTT. Translated: CTCSERATGIQAPL. The full CDR3 protein is CTCSERATGIQAPLF.